This entry is about one TCR beta chain. Its antigen specificity is not known. Base qualities were left out, and no much larger clone turns up one base away. Reading the label with the study, this specimen's treatment or condition is: live attenuated yellow fever vaccine strain. A standard Ficoll-Paque protocol was used to isolate PBMCs from peripheral blood. CD4 and CD8 T-cell fractions were isolated with Dynabeads CD4 and CD8 positive selection kits. RNA was extracted with TriZol from bulk PBMCs, CD4 and CD8 fractions, and dextramer-positive and dextramer-negative fractions. TCR cDNA was synthesized by 5'RACE template switching, which introduced a universal primer site and unique molecular identifiers. Priming of cDNA synthesis was performed from both the TCR alpha and TCR beta constant segments. Library amplification involved two PCR steps, and the second step added sample barcodes and sequencing adapters. Sequencing of libraries was performed on Illumina HiSeq 2500 (2x100 bp) or NovaSeq (2x150 bp). Turning to the authors' computational methods: Reads were demultiplexed and collapsed into UMI consensus sequences with MIGEC, and V(D)J alignment was performed with MiXCR. Clonotypes responding to the vaccine were identified with edgeR on replicate PBMC samples, with the criteria of FDR below 0.01 and a log2 fold change above 5 up to day 15. Each bulk clonotype was labeled CD4 or CD8 based on which sequenced repertoire, CD4 or CD8, contained the clonotype at higher abundance. Using fastp at Q25 and MiXCR, TCRdb reprocessed the public reads and kept productive beta chains. Entries that share a CDR3 protein sequence are merged under the most common genes and DNA. TCRdb assigned the V and J calls; the authors' analysis was not used. A total of 200,000 to 250,000 distinct CDR3 sequences appear in this sample, less than 9% of them only once. The top ten clonotypes cover about 0.9% of the sample.

The data were obtained in a study of T cells after yellow fever vaccination (dated by TCRdb to the late 2010s). Regarding the study in general: The SMART-Seq v4 Ultra Low Input RNA kit was used to prepare libraries from fractions with low cell numbers. Bulk TCR alpha and beta repertoires were sequenced longitudinally to track T-cell clones before and after primary and booster YFV17D yellow fever vaccination. Two healthy male donors made up the cohort, one aged 18 to 30 years and the other aged 30 to 40 years. Blood was drawn at multiple timepoints before and after primary and secondary immunization, with bulk PBMC replicates and cell subsets isolated. Study-level results and caveats: Computational filtering was needed because FACS-sorted repertoires could contain abundant contaminating clonotypes from the bulk population. Compared with the primary T-cell response, the secondary T-cell response was weaker but faster, peaking on day 5 rather than day 15. Because only a couple of donors were included in the study, the extent to which the findings can be generalized is limited. A small fraction of clonotypes showed up in both the CD4 and CD8 compartments, probably as a result of convergent recombination. Most clones expanded after primary vaccination were re-detected after the booster (around 96% of CD4 and 80% to 90% of CD8), suggesting broad memory maintenance.

The CDR3 numbers 15 residues from cysteine through phenylalanine. Just CDR3 DNA is preserved here, 45 bases in frame from base 1. For CDR1 and CDR2, the germline V gene lists SGHTA and FQGNSA. Compared with germline, V lacks 0 bases and J lacks 5 bases; bases without a gene match: 7. The rearrangement combines TRBV7-2 with TRBJ2-7; TRBD2 fits 7 bases in the junction. This clonotype originated in a young man who received the YFV17D yellow fever vaccine. The sequences come from CD4+ T cells sorted from PBMCs, collected 15 days after the yellow fever booster vaccination. The nucleotide sequence reads TGTGCCAGCAGCTTAGCGAGGACTAGGAACAACGAGCAGTACTTC. This yields the protein CASSLARTRNNEQYF.